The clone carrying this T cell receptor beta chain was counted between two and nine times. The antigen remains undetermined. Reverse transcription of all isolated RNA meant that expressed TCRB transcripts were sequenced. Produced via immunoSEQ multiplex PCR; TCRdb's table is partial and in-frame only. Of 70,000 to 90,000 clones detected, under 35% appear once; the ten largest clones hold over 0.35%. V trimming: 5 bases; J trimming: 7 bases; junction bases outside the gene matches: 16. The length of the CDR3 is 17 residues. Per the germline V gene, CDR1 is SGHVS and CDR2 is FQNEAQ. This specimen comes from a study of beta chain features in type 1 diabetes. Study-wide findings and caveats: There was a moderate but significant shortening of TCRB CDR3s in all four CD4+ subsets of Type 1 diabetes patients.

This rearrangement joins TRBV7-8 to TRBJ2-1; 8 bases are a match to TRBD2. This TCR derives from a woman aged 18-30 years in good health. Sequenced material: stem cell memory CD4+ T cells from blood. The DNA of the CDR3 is TGTGCCAGCAGCCCACGGACTAGCTACAGGTATGCAAATGAGCAGTTCTTC. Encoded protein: CASSPRTSYRYANEQFF.